Listed below are T cell receptor beta chains from one sample, sequenced in a study of OX40 agonist ivuxolimab in advanced cancers. TCRdb's table, derived via immunoSEQ multiplex PCR, lists solely in-frame clones and lacks some. The repertoire holds 99,000 or so clones, with about 92% as singletons. Sequencing was performed on CD4+ or CD8+ T cells sorted from blood, taken in a trial of the OX40 agonist ivuxolimab. These receptors all stem from an adult with an advanced solid tumor such as melanoma, head and neck, liver or kidney cancer. Each CDR3 is given with its conserved first and last residue. Size tells how often a clone was seen (once, few, many) or the class of an expanded clone, and some rows leave it out.

size,V,J,CDR3
NA,TRBV6-5,TRBJ1-6,CASTPGQGYSPLHF
NA,TRBV21-1,TRBJ2-1,CASTPGGRVLEQFF
NA,TRBV7-3,TRBJ2-6,CASSTPNSGANVLTF
NA,TRBV7-9,TRBJ2-3,CASSAGYTDTQYF
NA,TRBV2,TRBJ2-6,CASSRGEGANVLTF
NA,TRBV28,TRBJ1-5,CASSLWGRTGNQPQHF
NA,TRBV30,TRBJ2-1,CALTGTGIFNEQFF
NA,TRBV18,TRBJ2-6,CASSPTIDGANVLTF
NA,TRBV4-2,TRBJ2-5,CASSLPSWGASRQETQYF
NA,TRBV7-2,TRBJ2-2,CASSTRVNTGELFF
NA,TRBV9,TRBJ2-3,CASAKSRGTDTQYF
NA,TRBV11-2,TRBJ2-3,CASSPRTYTDTQYF
NA,TRBV5-6,TRBJ2-1,CASSRGTERNEQFF
NA,TRBV6-1,TRBJ1-5,CASGISEYQPQHF
NA,TRBV30,TRBJ2-5,CAWSLLRDAMETQYF
NA,TRBV2,TRBJ1-5,CASSERGGDQPQHF
NA,TRBV9,TRBJ2-7,CASSAFEQDSYEQYF
NA,TRBV30,TRBJ1-2,CAWRDGGTGGIYGYTF
NA,TRBV30,TRBJ1-2,CAWGPTRYGYTF
NA,TRBV25-1,TRBJ2-4,CASSESGHRAKNIQYF
NA,TRBV7-3,TRBJ2-3,CASSPDTDTQYF
NA,TRBV6-5,TRBJ2-6,CASRISSGANVLTF
NA,TRBV28,TRBJ1-2,CASGGANYGYTF
NA,TRBV2,TRBJ1-1,CASSLMSGRVTEAFF
NA,TRBV6-5,TRBJ2-1,CASSYAASGRFFEFF
NA,TRBV11-1,TRBJ2-1,CASSLELPGLAAEQFF
NA,TRBV30,TRBJ1-2,CAWSVSVFSGYTF
NA,TRBV19,TRBJ2-2,CASSTQHTGELFF
NA,TRBV6-5,TRBJ1-1,CASRGRYTEAFF
NA,TRBV5-1,TRBJ2-3,CASSLNTDTQYF
NA,TRBV7-2,TRBJ2-6,CASSLAQGTNVLTF
NA,TRBV7-2,TRBJ1-5,CASSLNGAQPQHF
NA,TRBV5-6,TRBJ1-3,CASSSFGGFSGNTIYF
NA,TRBV30,TRBJ1-4,CAWSVFTAGGRTNEKLFF
once,TRBV9,TRBJ2-1,CASSGGLAVPYNEQFF
NA,TRBV9,TRBJ2-1,CASSPLLTGGYEQFF
NA,TRBV30,TRBJ1-6,CAWSGQGHSPLHF
NA,TRBV7-9,TRBJ2-7,CASSFARYEQYF
NA,TRBV7-8,TRBJ2-1,CASSLAVWSSYNEQFF
NA,TRBV7-2,TRBJ1-5,CASSLIVDQPQHF
NA,TRBV5-1,TRBJ1-5,CASSLSGDSIQPQHF
NA,TRBV11-2,TRBJ1-4,CASSPTGIYNEKLFF
NA,TRBV30,TRBJ2-7,CAWSVLLGVSEQYF
NA,TRBV6-6,TRBJ1-1,CASSYPLGQGPTEAFF
NA,TRBV5-1,TRBJ1-3,CASSDTGAGNTIYF
NA,TRBV6-5,TRBJ1-5,CASRGTGGNQPQHF